The source of this T cell receptor (beta chain) is a study of T-cell reconstitution after alpha-beta-depleted transplantation in children. General observations from the study: The main origin of T-cell counts and diversity one year after transplant was newly produced T cells. It was surviving recipient T cells and thymic progenitors that gave some patients high TCRbeta diversity at day 60. Expanded graft clones numbering several hundred reportedly gave rise to alpha-beta T cells about two months after transplant.

V was clipped by 0 bases and J by 3 bases, with 11 bases between them. The CDR3 length is 15 residues. Germline V lookup: CDR1 SGHKS, CDR2 YYEKEE (reference sequence). Turning to this clonotype: Its antigen is not known.

TCRbeta library preparation incorporated unique molecular identifiers. From the PCR reads, TCRdb called clonotypes with MiXCR, one entry per CDR3 protein. In the table there are some 310,000 distinct CDR3 sequences, 23% of which are singletons. This chain uses TRBV5-5 with TRBJ2-3; no firm D call. The receptor was isolated from a male patient aged 10-17 years who had a stem cell transplant for acute lymphoblastic leukemia, so the T cells may come from the graft donor. The starting material was PBMCs, mostly from graft donor cells, obtained 180 days after TCRalphabeta/CD19-depleted stem cell transplant. The CDR3 DNA sequence: TGTGCCAGCAGCTTGGTTCGTTGGGCGACAGATACGCAGTATTTT. Translation gives CASSLVRWATDTQYF.